The present T cell receptor beta chain was sequenced within a study of blood T cells in healthy people across ages. This clonotype was seen once. The study recruited healthy Caucasian donors from Russia who were aged roughly 6 to 100. The germline V and J ends were trimmed by 0 bases and 8 bases, with 17 bases remaining between them. The CDR3 spans 16 residues. Germline CDR1 reads SEHNR; CDR2 reads FQNEAQ (reference sequence). A J-beta primer mix and a sample-barcoded 5' primer were used in a second PCR of about 7 to 12 cycles. One entry per CDR3 protein, called by TCRdb with MiXCR from the 5' RACE reads. This table has 710,000 or so distinct CDR3 sequences, about 20% appearing once.

The sequence was obtained from a man aged 65 to 79 in good health. The V call is TRBV7-9, the J call TRBJ2-1; tentative D call: TRBD2 (6 bases). Source material: blood. The CDR3 sequence is CASSLALGGSVYEQFF. CDR3 nucleotides: TGTGCCAGCAGCTTAGCGCTCGGGGGTAGCGTCTATGAGCAGTTCTTC.